The 30 T cell receptor beta chains given below trace back to one sample, sequenced in a study of shared clonotypes between healthy human individuals. Data came from immunoSEQ multiplex PCR; TCRdb stores just in-frame clones and leaves some out. This sample carries roughly 490,000 clones, roughly 85% of them seen once, and the ten largest clones take roughly 12%. The source material was PBMCs. The origin of the receptors is a woman aged 40 to 55 in good health. Some clones in this sample may be carry-over from other donors' samples.

This clone has only a few counts. V and J are TRBV11-2 and TRBJ2-1, with TRBD2 matching over 7 bases. Germline lookup yields CDR1 SGHAT and CDR2 FQNNGV. The CDR3 extends over 13 amino acids. After removal of 4 bases from V and 9 bases from J, the junction contained 6 bases not matched to a gene. The CDR3 region is CASSSGLFSEQFF. The CDR3 DNA is TGTGCCAGCAGCTCGGGACTATTCAGTGAGCAGTTCTTC.

J is TRBJ1-2 and V is TRBV10-2, with TRBD1 matching over 8 bases. The CDR3 length is 14 residues. V was clipped by 2 bases and J by 6 bases; unmatched bases: 5. The V gene's germline CDR1 is WSHSY and CDR2 SAAADI. The CDR3 nucleotides read TGCGCCAGCAGTGAGAACAGGGGGGAAGATGGCTACACCTTC. Amino acid sequence: CASSENRGEDGYTF.

The genes are TRBV28 and TRBJ2-1; D uncertain. The germline V and J ends were trimmed by 6 bases and 10 bases, with 13 bases remaining between them. The CDR3 runs to 12 residues. Germline V gene sequence: CDR1 MDHEN, CDR2 SYDVKM. The CDR3 sequence: CASRQRMNEQFF. CDR3 coding DNA: TGTGCCAGCAGACAGAGAATGAACGAGCAGTTCTTC.

The chain recombines TRBV12-5 with TRBJ2-1, with D hard to call. Germline CDR1 reads LGHNT; CDR2 reads FRNRAP. The germline V and J ends were trimmed by 7 bases and 8 bases, with 9 bases remaining between them. The CDR3 runs 11 residues. Here the CDR3 DNA reads TGTGCTAGTGCGTCCCTCGATGAGCAGTTCTTC. Translated, it gives CASASLDEQFF.

Turning to this clone: The identical CDR3 is also encoded by other nucleotide sequences in the sample. This chain joins TRBV18 and TRBJ2-5; D ambiguous. This CDR3 region has 13 residues. Germline V gives CDR1 KGHSH, CDR2 LQKENI. With 3 bases removed from V and 2 bases from J, the gap between germline ends came to 7 bases. The CDR3: CASSPGSQETQYF. The CDR3 DNA sequence: TGTGCCAGCTCACCGGGATCTCAAGAGACCCAGTACTTC.

The gene calls are TRBV7-2 and TRBJ2-1; 9 bases match TRBD2. Germline CDR1 and CDR2: SGHTA and FQGNSA. CDR3 length equals 15 residues. After removal of 2 bases from V and 9 bases from J, the junction contained 8 bases not matched to a gene. The CDR3 DNA is TGTGCCAGCAGCTTATCTAGCGGGGTCATTGGTGAGCAGTTCTTC. Residues: CASSLSSGVIGEQFF.

V gene TRBV30 combines with J gene TRBJ2-7; D could derive from TRBD1 or TRBD2 (5 bases each). Germline V gene sequence: CDR1 GTSNPN, CDR2 SVGIG (reference sequence). CDR3 length: 10 residues. Trimming left V 4 bases short and J 6 bases short, with 7 bases between. This chain's CDR3 is CAWTGAEQYF. CDR3 bases: TGTGCCTGGACCGGGGCCGAGCAGTACTTC.

V gene TRBV28 combines with J gene TRBJ1-5; TRBD1 matches 8 bases. J gave up 2 bases and V 5 bases, and 5 bases lay outside the gene matches. CDR3 length: 15 amino acids. Per the germline V gene, CDR1 is MDHEN and CDR2 is SYDVKM. The CDR3 coding sequence is TGTGCCAGCAGTCACCCGACAGGGGGCAATCAGCCCCAGCATTTT. This translates into CASSHPTGGNQPQHF.

In its sample, this clone was seen once. The J gene is TRBJ2-1, the V gene TRBV10-1, with D possibly TRBD2 on 6 matching bases. This CDR3 comprises 17 residues. The germline V gene has CDR1 WNHNN and CDR2 SYGVQD (reference sequence). V lost 3 bases and J 0 bases, leaving 15 bases between the germline ends. The CDR3 DNA sequence: TGCGCCAGCAGTGATCCCGGGGCGGGAAGCTCCTACAATGAGCAGTTCTTC. Translation gives CASSDPGAGSSYNEQFF.

This chain connects TRBV18 to TRBJ2-5; D call uncertain. Between the trimmed V and J ends, which lost 5 bases and 1 base, there was a span of 8 bases. The CDR3 loop spans 13 amino acids. Germline CDR1 reads KGHSH; CDR2 reads LQKENI. This CDR3 is CASSVHSQETQYF. The CDR3 DNA sequence: TGTGCCAGCTCAGTGCATAGCCAAGAGACCCAGTACTTC.

V is TRBV7-6 and J is TRBJ2-5; D is unresolved. The germline V gene has CDR1 SGHVS and CDR2 FNYEAQ. There are 14 residues in the CDR3. V was cut by 5 bases and J by 7 bases, with 17 bases left in between. CDR3 nucleotide sequence: TGTGCCAGCAGCCCCATTCTCGGAGAAGGGACCCAGTACTTC. As protein: CASSPILGEGTQYF.

This clone was seen a few times. This sequence joins TRBV19 and TRBJ2-5, with 8 bases identical to TRBD1. The J segment lost 4 bases and the V segment lost 6 bases, leaving 10 bases of the junction unmatched. The CDR3 covers 15 residues. Germline CDR1 is LNHDA and CDR2 is SQIVND (reference sequence). The CDR3 DNA reads as TGTGCCAGTAGCTTCCAGACAGGGGTGCCAGAGACCCAGTACTTC. Amino acid sequence: CASSFQTGVPETQYF.

This chain uses TRBV4-1 with TRBJ1-4; D gene ambiguous. There are 18 residues in the CDR3. V lost 3 bases and J lost 0, with 17 bases in between. Germline CDR1 is MGHRA and CDR2 is YSYEKL. The CDR3 region is CASSQVNFLGPTNEKLFF. CDR3 bases: TGCGCCAGCAGCCAGGTCAATTTTTTAGGGCCAACTAATGAAAAACTGTTTTTT.

This clone has a handful of counts. The chain links TRBV30 to TRBJ2-7; the match to TRBD2 covers 12 bases. Germline assignment: CDR1 GTSNPN and CDR2 SVGIG (reference sequence). V gave up 4 bases and J gave up 3 bases; unmatched junction bases: 34. The CDR3 extends over 24 amino acids. DNA for the CDR3: TGTGCCTGGAAGAGTCCGAACGCCGACCCACCACTACGGTCTAGCGGGAGGGAAAGCTACGAGCAGTACTTC. It codes for CAWKSPNADPPLRSSGRESYEQYF.

The V and J genes are TRBV2 and TRBJ1-5, with 7 bases lining up with TRBD1. V shed 6 bases and J 7 bases; nucleotides not matched to a gene: 6. This CDR3 region has 13 residues. In germline, CDR1 is SNHLY, CDR2 FYNNEI. DNA for the CDR3: TGTGCCAGCAGCGACAGGGAGGGACAGCCCCAGCATTTT. As protein: CASSDREGQPQHF.

V usage is TRBV5-4 and J usage is TRBJ2-7, with D uncertain. The CDR3 consists of 13 residues. Per the germline V gene, CDR1 is SGHNT and CDR2 is YYREEE (reference sequence). V lost 0 bases and J lost 6, with 10 bases in between. In DNA form, the CDR3 reads TGTGCCAGCAGCTTGGCTAGGGCAGGCGAGCAGTACTTC. This sequence encodes CASSLARAGEQYF. Full variable domain (rest looked up from reference TRBV5-4 and TRBJ2-7): ETGVTQSPTHLIKTRGQQVTLRCSSQSGHNTVSWYQQALGQGPQFIFQYYREEENGRGNFPPRFSGLQFPNYSSELNVNALELDDSALYLCASSLARAGEQYFGPGTRLTVT.

This sequence joins TRBV7-2 and TRBJ2-7; 12 positions agree with TRBD1. Germline V gene lookup returns CDR1 SGHTA and CDR2 FQGNSA. The CDR3 totals 14 residues. After removal of 6 bases from V and 6 bases from J, the junction contained 6 bases not matched to a gene. In DNA form, the CDR3 reads TGTGCCAGCAGATCCGGGACAGGGGGCGTCGAGCAGTACTTC. It encodes CASRSGTGGVEQYF.

The V gene is TRBV2, the J gene TRBJ2-1; 7 bases match TRBD1. Trimming cost V 4 bases and J 10 bases; bases outside gene matches: 13. The germline gives CDR1 SNHLY, CDR2 FYNNEI. The CDR3 runs to 15 residues. In DNA, the CDR3 is TGTGCCAGCAGTGCTAGGACAGGCCTCTCAGGAGAGCAGTTCTTC. It translates to CASSARTGLSGEQFF.

J is TRBJ2-3 and V is TRBV7-9; 7 bases are a match to TRBD2. V lost 1 base, J lost 4 bases, and 11 bases stayed unmatched. The CDR3 contains 17 residues. Germline-derived CDR1 and CDR2 are SEHNR and FQNEAQ (reference sequence). The CDR3 loop reads CASSLEAGSGRSDTQYF. In nucleotides, the CDR3 is TGTGCCAGCAGCTTAGAAGCGGGGTCAGGTCGGTCAGATACGCAGTATTTT.

The V and J genes are TRBV7-9 and TRBJ1-1; the D is unclear. The ends were cut back, 2 bases at V and 3 bases at J, with 7 bases in the middle. CDR3 length: 13 amino acids. CDR1 SEHNR and CDR2 FQNEAQ come from the germline V gene (reference sequence). The CDR3 reads CASSLNGDTEAFF. CDR3 in DNA: TGTGCCAGCAGCTTAAACGGGGACACTGAAGCTTTCTTT.

This clone was found once. Other DNA sequences in the same sample also yield this CDR3. V gene TRBV7-9 combines with J gene TRBJ2-3, with D possibly TRBD2 on 5 matching bases. There are 15 residues in the CDR3. V lost 2 bases and J lost 6, with 15 bases in between. Germline V lookup: CDR1 SEHNR, CDR2 FQNEAQ (reference sequence). This chain's CDR3 is CASSLPAGGADTQYF. The CDR3 nucleotides are TGTGCCAGCAGCTTACCGGCCGGAGGAGCGGATACGCAGTATTTT.

The gene calls are TRBV7-3 and TRBJ2-5; the D is unclear. This CDR3 spans 14 amino acids. Deletions cut 0 bases from V and 5 bases from J, with 10 bases between. Germline V lookup: CDR1 SGHTA, CDR2 FQGTGA. CDR3 nucleotide sequence: TGTGCCAGCAGCTTAACGTTGAGCTGGGAGACCCAGTACTTC. Amino acid sequence: CASSLTLSWETQYF.

V is TRBV11-3 and J is TRBJ2-2, with a tentative D call TRBD1 (6 bases). Germline CDR1 and CDR2: SGHNT and YENEEA. The CDR3 totals 17 residues. V lost 5 bases and J lost 5, with 21 bases in between. The CDR3 spells CASSPPGGRVPTGELFF. The CDR3 region has the DNA TGTGCCAGCAGCCCCCCTGGGGGCAGGGTACCGACCGGGGAGCTGTTTTTT.

This clone was observed a few times. The CDR3 nucleotides are TGTGCCAGCAGCCTAGGGACGGAACGTGAGCAGTACTTC. Protein product: CASSLGTEREQYF. V and J are TRBV5-4 and TRBJ2-7; D may match TRBD1 or TRBD2 (5 bases each). Germline loops: CDR1 SGHNT, CDR2 YYREEE (reference sequence). Trimming left V 4 bases short and J 7 bases short, with 15 bases between. The length of the CDR3 is 13 residues.

This chain links TRBV7-2 with TRBJ2-5; 9 bases map to TRBD1. The length of the CDR3 is 16 residues. V lost 5 bases and J lost 4; bases outside the gene matches: 11. Germline V gives CDR1 SGHTA, CDR2 FQGNSA. Here the CDR3 DNA reads TGTGCCAGCAGCGATAGCCACGGGACAGGGTTAGAGACCCAGTACTTC. It translates to CASSDSHGTGLETQYF.

Points on this clone: Relative to the germline gene, one junction end is altered; a read error may explain this. The chain combines TRBV4-1 with TRBJ1-2; D remains unclear. This CDR3 has 13 residues. Per germline, CDR1 MGHRA and CDR2 YSYEKL. The CDR3 here is CASSQVWAYGYAF. CDR3 nucleotides: TGCGCCAGCAGCCAAGTCTGGGCCTATGGCTACGCCTTC.

The CDR3, as DNA: TGTGCCAGCAGCCCTGGAGCGTCCTACAATGAGCAGTTCTTC. Its protein product is CASSPGASYNEQFF. The rearrangement links TRBV9 to TRBJ2-1, with D unclear. Germline CDR1 and CDR2: SGDLS and YYNGEE. Trimming removed 4 bases from V and 1 base from J, with 9 bases in between. CDR3 length equals 14 residues.

This sequence joins TRBV7-9 and TRBJ2-7, with D tentatively TRBD1 or TRBD2 (5 bases each). This CDR3 has 14 amino acids. Germline CDR1 reads SEHNR; CDR2 reads FQNEAQ (reference sequence). V gave up 2 bases and J gave up 9 bases, with 17 bases separating them. CDR3 protein: CASSLFRGYEGQYF. CDR3 bases: TGTGCCAGCAGCTTATTTAGGGGCTACGAGGGGCAGTACTTC.

The chain joins TRBV14 to TRBJ1-5; D is undetermined. V shed 2 bases and J shed 9 bases, with 11 bases lying between them. The CDR3 runs 13 residues. Germline CDR1 and CDR2: SGHDN and FVKESK. CDR3 DNA: TGTGCCAGCAGCCAATCTGCAGGACTGCCCCAGCATTTT. This gives the protein CASSQSAGLPQHF. The full variable domain, rest sourced from reference TRBV14 and TRBJ1-5, is EAGVTQFPSHSVIEKGQTVTLRCDPISGHDNLYWYRRVMGKEIKFLLHFVKESKQDESGMPNNRFLAERTGGTYSTLKVQPAELEDSGVYFCASSQSAGLPQHFGDGTRLSIL.

The chain recombines TRBV15 with TRBJ2-7; D might be TRBD2 (5 bases). V lost 6 bases to trimming and J lost 3 bases, with 12 bases between them. CDR1 and CDR2 from the germline V gene are LNHNV and YYDKDF (reference sequence). The CDR3 has 13 residues. The CDR3 region has the DNA TGTGCCACCAGACCCTCCGGGGTCTACGAGCAGTACTTC. Protein product: CATRPSGVYEQYF. Using reference TRBV15 and TRBJ2-7 for the parts outside the CDR3, the full variable domain is DAMVIQNPRYQVTQFGKPVTLSCSQTLNHNVMYWYQQKSSQAPKLLFHYYDKDFNNEADTPDNFQSRRPNTSFCFLDIRSPGLGDTAMYLCATRPSGVYEQYFGPGTRLTVT.